A selection of T cell receptor beta chains follows, all from one sample in a study of T cells in Graves' hyperthyroidism and ophthalmopathy. TCRdb re-called the multiplex PCR reads through MiXCR, storing one row per CDR3 protein. This sample has hundreds of thousands of distinct CDR3 sequences, with 14% found just once. The sequencing input was blood. The source is a woman younger than 45 with Graves' hyperthyroidism. Each CDR3 is given with its conserved first and last residue. D genes are given only for firm matches. A row's size may be missing; if present it is once, few, many or a size class.

>NA|TRBV5-1|NA|TRBJ1-4
CASRTENEKLFF
TGCGCCAGCAGAACGGAGAATGAAAAACTGTTTTTT
>many|TRBV7-9|TRBD1|TRBJ2-7
CASSPRQGSYEQYF
TGTGCCAGCAGCCCACGACAGGGATCCTACGAGCAGTACTTC
>few|TRBV6-1|NA|TRBJ1-6
CASSEGANARDSPLHF
TGTGCCAGCAGTGAAGGGGCGAACGCTAGGGATTCACCCCTCCACTTT
>many|TRBV2|TRBD2|TRBJ2-4
CASRGGRYSKNIQYF
TGTGCCAGCAGGGGCGGGAGGTATAGCAAAAACATTCAGTACTTC
>many|TRBV7-8|TRBD1|TRBJ2-1
CASSFYQKTGSGRNEQFF
TGTGCCAGCAGCTTCTACCAAAAGACAGGGTCGGGGCGGAATGAGCAGTTCTTC
>few|TRBV20-1|TRBD2|TRBJ2-1
CSATGTSGLLHNEQFF
TGCAGTGCCACCGGGACTAGCGGGCTTCTGCACAATGAGCAGTTCTTC
>many|TRBV12-5|NA|TRBJ1-4
CASGYVDGEANEKLFF
TGTGCTAGTGGTTACGTAGACGGAGAAGCTAATGAAAAACTGTTTTTT
>few|TRBV11-2|TRBD1|TRBJ1-2
CASSLRDRVPSTF
TGTGCCAGCAGCTTAAGGGACAGGGTGCCCAGCACCTTC
>many|TRBV28|TRBD2|TRBJ2-1
CASRKRRGLNPGGRSYNEQFF
TGTGCCAGCAGGAAACGCCGGGGACTAAACCCTGGGGGTCGCTCCTACAATGAGCAGTTCTTC
>NA|TRBV24-1|NA|TRBJ2-2
CATSDSGGLGTGELFF
TGTGCCACCAGTGATTCTGGGGGGCTAGGCACCGGGGAGCTGTTTTTT
>many|TRBV28|TRBD1|TRBJ2-5
CASSFRGRETQYF
TGTGCCAGCAGTTTCAGGGGGCGAGAGACCCAGTACTTC
>NA|TRBV20-1|NA|TRBJ2-1
CSAPGGGGSYNEQFF
TGCAGTGCCCCAGGAGGCGGAGGATCCTACAATGAGCAGTTCTTC
>NA|TRBV7-2|NA|TRBJ1-1
CASSLIQGNTEAFF
TGTGCCAGCAGCTTAATTCAGGGGAACACTGAAGCTTTCTTT
>NA|TRBV6-2/TRBV6-3|TRBD2|TRBJ2-5
CASRRYAGGLGTQYF
TGTGCCAGCAGAAGATACGCGGGAGGGCTCGGGACCCAGTACTTC
>few|TRBV5-4|NA|TRBJ1-5
CASSVQGDLQPQHF
TGTGCCAGCAGCGTCCAGGGAGACCTACAGCCCCAGCATTTT
>NA|TRBV28|NA|TRBJ1-1
CAGSPGGFVNTEAFF
TGTGCCGGCAGTCCCGGGGGGTTTGTGAACACTGAAGCTTTCTTT
>NA|TRBV6-1|NA|TRBJ2-5
CASSPMTSLYF
TGTGCCAGCAGTCCTATGACTAGTCTGTACTTC